A selection of T cell receptor beta chains follows, all from one sample in a study of cytomegalovirus exposure and HLA in healthy donors. Sequencing used immunoSEQ multiplex PCR; TCRdb keeps in-frame clones, though not all of them. Of about 150,000 clones in the sample, about 70% were seen once. The sequencing input was PBMCs. The receptors here all came from a man aged 18-30 years in good health and CMV-seronegative. Both conserved end residues are part of each CDR3. The D gene is left open where the match is weak. The size entry is marked missing in some rows and otherwise reads once, few, many or a size class.

TRBJ2-2	NA	NA	TRBV30	CAWEQGGAGELFF	TGTGCCTGGGAACAGGGAGGGGCCGGGGAGCTGTTTTTT
TRBJ2-1	NA	TRBD1	TRBV9	CASSAKSRDRFRLNEQFF	TGTGCCAGCAGCGCCAAGTCCCGGGACAGATTTAGACTCAATGAGCAGTTCTTC
TRBJ1-6	once	NA	TRBV10-2	CASSLQGEDSPLHF	TGCGCCAGCAGTCTACAGGGTGAGGACTCACCCCTCCACTTT
TRBJ2-5	once	TRBD1	TRBV5-6	CASSFGRGYQETQYF	TGTGCCAGCAGCTTTGGCAGGGGGTACCAAGAGACCCAGTACTTC
TRBJ2-7	NA	NA	TRBV11-3	CASSLNQNSYEQYF	TGTGCCAGCAGCTTAAACCAGAACTCCTACGAGCAGTACTTC
TRBJ1-6	NA	NA	TRBV6-5	CASRLDKVDSPLHF	TGTGCCAGCAGACTAGACAAGGTTGACTCACCCCTCCACTTT
TRBJ1-2	NA	TRBD1	TRBV5-5	CASSLGTGTYGYTF	TGTGCCAGCAGCTTGGGGACAGGGACCTATGGCTACACCTTC
TRBJ2-7	NA	NA	TRBV6-6	CASSYSQGTYEQYF	TGTGCCAGCAGTTACTCCCAGGGGACCTACGAGCAGTACTTC
TRBJ1-3	NA	NA	TRBV6-6	CASGPGNTIYF	TGTGCCAGCGGGCCTGGAAACACCATATATTTT
TRBJ2-7	few	TRBD1	TRBV5-6	CASSGTGGREQYF	TGTGCCAGCAGCGGGACAGGGGGCCGCGAGCAGTACTTC
TRBJ2-3	few	NA	TRBV9	CASSPRLISTDTQYF	TGTGCCAGCAGCCCCCGACTAATTAGCACAGATACGCAGTATTTT
TRBJ2-3	NA	TRBD1	TRBV10-3	CAISGQGASDTQYF	TGTGCCATCAGTGGACAGGGGGCCTCAGATACGCAGTATTTT
TRBJ2-1	few	TRBD1	TRBV5-4	CASRRDSHNEQFF	TGTGCCAGCAGACGGGACAGCCACAATGAGCAGTTCTTC
TRBJ2-7	NA	TRBD1	TRBV29-1	CSARDRASYEQYF	TGCAGCGCCCGGGACAGGGCATCCTACGAGCAGTACTTC
TRBJ2-7	NA	NA	TRBV7-3	CASSLSGAGQGYEQYF	TGTGCCAGCAGCTTAAGCGGCGCAGGGCAAGGGTACGAGCAGTACTTC
TRBJ1-2	NA	NA	TRBV7-2	CASSLFSGDYGYTF	TGTGCCAGCAGCTTATTCTCCGGGGACTATGGCTACACCTTC
TRBJ1-1	few	NA	TRBV19	CASSRAAYTEAFF	TGTGCCAGTAGTAGAGCGGCGTACACTGAAGCTTTCTTT
TRBJ2-3	NA	TRBD1	TRBV2	CASKGDRGTDTQYF	TGTGCCAGCAAAGGGGACAGGGGCACAGATACGCAGTATTTT
TRBJ1-5	NA	NA	TRBV27	CASSLRDGYQPQHF	TGTGCCAGCAGTCTCCGGGATGGTTATCAGCCCCAGCATTTT
TRBJ1-2	NA	TRBD1	TRBV13	CASSWLTTGGDGYTF	TGTGCCAGCAGCTGGCTCACGACAGGGGGTGATGGCTACACCTTC
TRBJ1-1	NA	TRBD1	TRBV7-2	CASSSTRQGLNTEAFF	TGTGCCAGCAGCTCCACCCGACAGGGCCTGAACACTGAAGCTTTCTTT
TRBJ1-6	few	TRBD1	TRBV4-1	CASSQRQGGSPLHF	TGCGCCAGCAGCCAAAGGCAGGGGGGTTCACCCCTCCACTTT
TRBJ2-6	NA	TRBD1	TRBV27	CASSHDRGHSGANVLTF	TGTGCCAGCAGTCATGACAGGGGCCACTCTGGGGCCAACGTCCTGACTTTC
TRBJ2-2	few	NA	TRBV28	CASSLLASNTGELFF	TGTGCCAGCAGTTTATTGGCCTCGAACACCGGGGAGCTGTTTTTT